This entry lists 10 T cell receptor beta chains sequenced from one sample in a study of OX40 agonist ivuxolimab in advanced cancers. Only in-frame clones appear in the TCRdb table, and some are missing; sequencing was by immunoSEQ multiplex PCR. The sample shows some 42,000 clones, around 83% of them seen only once. Sequencing used CD4+ or CD8+ T cells sorted from blood, obtained in a trial of the OX40 agonist ivuxolimab. These receptors were collected from an adult with an advanced solid tumor such as melanoma, head and neck, liver or kidney cancer.

The chain links TRBV12-2 to TRBJ1-5. TRBV12-2 is a known pseudogene. CDR3 length: 9 residues. CDR3 DNA: TGTGGGGGTGATCAGCCCCAGCATTTT. It specifies CGGDQPQHF.

The chain carries TRBV6-5 and TRBJ2-7, with D maybe TRBD1 (6 bases). The CDR3 contains 12 residues. Per the germline V gene, CDR1 is MNHEY and CDR2 is SVGAGI. V shed 4 bases and J shed 3 bases, with 7 bases lying between them. The CDR3 loop reads CASSLGGYEQYF. In DNA, the CDR3 is TGTGCCAGCAGTTTAGGGGGCTACGAGCAGTACTTC.

The chain carries TRBV5-8 and TRBJ2-2, with 9 bases aligning to TRBD1. V trimming: 3 bases; J trimming: 5 bases; junction bases outside the gene matches: 8. The germline V gene has CDR1 SGHTS and CDR2 YDEGEE. The CDR3 is made up of 16 amino acids. The CDR3: CASSWDRANPTGELFF. The CDR3 DNA reads as TGTGCCAGCAGCTGGGACAGGGCTAATCCTACCGGGGAGCTGTTTTTT. Full variable domain (remainder filled in from reference TRBV5-8 and TRBJ2-2): EAGVTQSPTHLIKTRGQQATLRCSPISGHTSVYWYQQALGLGLQFLLWYDEGEERNRGNFPPRFSGRQFPNYSSELNVNALELEDSALYLCASSWDRANPTGELFFGEGSRLTVL.

The chain recombines TRBV9 with TRBJ2-1; TRBD2 matches at 7 bases. The trim removed 0 bases at V and 7 bases at J, leaving 10 bases unmatched. Germline-derived CDR1 and CDR2 are SGDLS and YYNGEE. The CDR3 is 16 amino acids. CDR3 nucleotide sequence: TGTGCCAGCAGCGTAGCTGGCGGGGGACTTACGAATGAGCAGTTCTTC. It specifies CASSVAGGGLTNEQFF.

The rearrangement links TRBV27 to TRBJ2-7; D might be TRBD1 (5 bases). With 3 bases removed from V and 2 bases from J, the gap between germline ends came to 11 bases. CDR3 length equals 14 residues. Germline CDR1 and CDR2: MNHEY and SMNVEV (reference sequence). The CDR3: CASSFSGNPYEQYF. In DNA form, the CDR3 reads TGTGCCAGCAGTTTTTCAGGGAATCCCTACGAGCAGTACTTC.

This sequence joins TRBV7-9 and TRBJ1-2; D gene uncertain. The CDR3 length is 13 residues. Germline values: CDR1 SEHNR, CDR2 FQNEAQ (reference sequence). Trimming stripped 2 bases from V and 7 bases from J, with 11 bases between. The CDR3 DNA follows: TGTGCCAGCAGCTTAAGCGATTGGTCTGGCTACACCTTC. Its translation is CASSLSDWSGYTF. Supplemented by reference TRBV7-9 and TRBJ1-2, the full variable domain reads DTGVSQNPRHKITKRGQNVTFRCDPISEHNRLYWYRQTLGQGPEFLTYFQNEAQLEKSRLLSDRFSAERPKGSFSTLEIQRTEQGDSAMYLCASSLSDWSGYTFGSGTRLTVV.

The chain recombines TRBV9 with TRBJ1-1; TRBD1 is a possible D gene (5 bases). This CDR3 has 14 residues. Per the germline V gene, CDR1 is SGDLS and CDR2 is YYNGEE. V lost 4 bases, J lost 6 bases, and 16 bases lay in between. The DNA of the CDR3 is TGTGCCAGCAGCCCCCGGGGGGGAGGTCCTGAAGCTTTCTTT. Translation: CASSPRGGGPEAFF.

V usage is TRBV5-1 and J usage is TRBJ1-2, with D maybe TRBD1 (5 bases). This CDR3 has 12 residues. CDR1 and CDR2 from the germline V gene are SGHRS and YFSETQ. V was cut by 10 bases and J by 4 bases, with 14 bases left in between. The CDR3 region is CASTEEGYGYTF. The CDR3 nucleotides are TGCGCCTCGACAGAAGAGGGCTATGGCTACACCTTC.

Comments on this clone: At one boundary the junction diverges from the germline segment, which might be a read error. The rearrangement joins TRBV5-5 to TRBJ1-1; no clear D. The CDR3 extends over 12 amino acids. Germline CDR1 and CDR2: SGHKS and YYEKEE (reference sequence). Here the CDR3 reads CASSAEGIAPLF. The CDR3 nucleotides read TGTGCCAGCAGCGCGGAGGGAATAGCCCCATTATTT.

The chain employs TRBV13 and TRBJ1-1; D gene ambiguous. The germline CDR1 and CDR2 sequences are PRHDT and FYEKMQ (reference sequence). The CDR3 consists of 12 residues. Trimming cost V 6 bases and J 0 bases, with 5 bases left between them. CDR3 nucleotide sequence: TGTGCCAGCAGACTCATGAACACTGAAGCTTTCTTT. Protein: CASRLMNTEAFF.